This entry concerns a single T cell receptor beta chain. Its antigen is not known. These data originate in a study of blood T cells in healthy people across ages. Findings of the study overall: Both higher diversity and more naive CD4+ cells marked long-lived donors when set against aged donors.

The study isolated at least 6.5 million PBMCs from each sample. The CDR3 is made up of 13 amino acids. With 0 bases removed from V and 6 bases from J, the gap between germline ends came to 5 bases. Germline CDR1 is LGHNA and CDR2 is YSLEER. Together with a sample-barcoded 5' primer, a J-beta primer mix was included in a second PCR lasting about 7 to 12 cycles. Every cDNA molecule carried a tag from a template-switch adaptor bearing 12 random nucleotides. TCRdb reprocessed the 5' RACE reads via MiXCR and lists one record per CDR3 protein. The sample contains 600,000 to 850,000 distinct CDR3 sequences, roughly 47% of which appear only once.

This sequence joins TRBV4-3 and TRBJ2-2; D remains ambiguous. The sample was blood. The clonotype originates from a woman aged 55-75 years in good health. CDR3 in amino acids: CASSQDDSGELFF. CDR3 DNA: TGCGCCAGCAGCCAAGATGATTCCGGGGAGCTGTTTTTT.